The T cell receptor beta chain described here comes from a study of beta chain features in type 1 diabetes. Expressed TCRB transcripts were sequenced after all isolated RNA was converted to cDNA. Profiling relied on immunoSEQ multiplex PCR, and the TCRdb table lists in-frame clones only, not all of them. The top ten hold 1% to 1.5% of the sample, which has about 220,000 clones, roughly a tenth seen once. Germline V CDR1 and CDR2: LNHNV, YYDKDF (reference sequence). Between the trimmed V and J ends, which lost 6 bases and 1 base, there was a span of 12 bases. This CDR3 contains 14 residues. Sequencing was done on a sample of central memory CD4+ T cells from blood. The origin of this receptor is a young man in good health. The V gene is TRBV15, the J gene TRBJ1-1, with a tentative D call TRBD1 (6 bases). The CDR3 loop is CATSLLTGNTEAFF. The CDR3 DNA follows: TGTGCCACCAGTCTGCTGACAGGGAACACTGAAGCTTTCTTT.